This T cell receptor beta chain was documented in a study of blood T cell repertoires in COVID-19. Study information: PBMCs, B-cell-depleted T cells, or T cells provided the cDNA or gDNA that made up the material.

Germline values: CDR1 SGHTA, CDR2 FQGTGA. The CDR3 covers 15 residues. V was clipped by 0 bases and J by 8 bases; unmatched bases: 8. The protocol was immunoSEQ multiplex PCR, while the TCRdb copy is restricted to in-frame clones and leaves out a portion. The sample contains 160,000 or so clones, under 90% of which appear only once. This clone occurred once. The receptor was isolated from a man between 60 and 75 years old with acute or convalescent COVID-19. V gene TRBV7-3 combines with J gene TRBJ1-2; 8 bases agree with TRBD1. Sequences were obtained from peripheral blood. The DNA of the CDR3 is TGTGCCAGCAGCTTAACAGGGGACAGGCTCTCCGGCTACACCTTC. The encoded protein is CASSLTGDRLSGYTF.